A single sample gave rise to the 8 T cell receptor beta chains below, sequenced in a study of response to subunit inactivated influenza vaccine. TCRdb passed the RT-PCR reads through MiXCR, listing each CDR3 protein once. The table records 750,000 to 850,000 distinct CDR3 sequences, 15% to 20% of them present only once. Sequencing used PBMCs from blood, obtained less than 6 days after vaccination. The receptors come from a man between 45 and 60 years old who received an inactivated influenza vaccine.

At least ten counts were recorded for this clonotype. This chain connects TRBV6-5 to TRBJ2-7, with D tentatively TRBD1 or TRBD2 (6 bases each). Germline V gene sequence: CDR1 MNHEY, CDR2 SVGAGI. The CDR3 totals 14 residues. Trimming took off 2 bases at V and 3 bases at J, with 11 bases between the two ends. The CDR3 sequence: CASSYRRGHYEQYF. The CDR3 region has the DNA TGTGCCAGCAGTTACAGGCGGGGACACTACGAGCAGTACTTC.

DNA for the CDR3: TGTGCCAGCAGCCGCGGACAGGGCGGCGAGCAGTACTTC. Translated, it gives CASSRGQGGEQYF. This chain uses TRBV12-3 or TRBV12-4 with TRBJ2-7; 8 bases line up with TRBD1. CDR3 size: 13 residues. J was trimmed by 6 bases and V by 6 bases; bases with no gene match: 7.

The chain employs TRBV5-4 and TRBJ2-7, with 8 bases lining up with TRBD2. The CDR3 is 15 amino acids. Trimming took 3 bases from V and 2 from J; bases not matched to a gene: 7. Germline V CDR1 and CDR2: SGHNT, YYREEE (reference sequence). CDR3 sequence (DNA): TGTGCCAGCAGCTCCAAGCGGGAGATCCCCTACGAGCAGTACTTC. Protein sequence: CASSSKREIPYEQYF. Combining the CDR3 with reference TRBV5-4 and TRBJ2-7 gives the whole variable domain ETGVTQSPTHLIKTRGQQVTLRCSSQSGHNTVSWYQQALGQGPQFIFQYYREEENGRGNFPPRFSGLQFPNYSSELNVNALELDDSALYLCASSSKREIPYEQYFGPGTRLTVT.

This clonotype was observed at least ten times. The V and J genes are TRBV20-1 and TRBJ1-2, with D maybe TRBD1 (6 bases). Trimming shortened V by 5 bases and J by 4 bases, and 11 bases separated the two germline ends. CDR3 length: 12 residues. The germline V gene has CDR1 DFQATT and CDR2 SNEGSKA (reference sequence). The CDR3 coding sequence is TGCAGTGCTTACTCGACAGGCTATGGCTACACCTTC. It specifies CSAYSTGYGYTF.

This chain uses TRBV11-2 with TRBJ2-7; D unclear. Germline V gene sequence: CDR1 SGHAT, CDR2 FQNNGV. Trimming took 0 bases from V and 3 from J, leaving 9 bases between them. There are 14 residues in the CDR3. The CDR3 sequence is CASSLEVWGYEQYF. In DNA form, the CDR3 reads TGTGCCAGCAGCTTAGAAGTTTGGGGCTACGAGCAGTACTTC. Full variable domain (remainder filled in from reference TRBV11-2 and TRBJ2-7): EAGVAQSPRYKIIEKRQSVAFWCNPISGHATLYWYQQILGQGPKLLIQFQNNGVVDDSQLPKDRFSAERLKGVDSTLKIQPAKLEDSAVYLCASSLEVWGYEQYFGPGTRLTVT.

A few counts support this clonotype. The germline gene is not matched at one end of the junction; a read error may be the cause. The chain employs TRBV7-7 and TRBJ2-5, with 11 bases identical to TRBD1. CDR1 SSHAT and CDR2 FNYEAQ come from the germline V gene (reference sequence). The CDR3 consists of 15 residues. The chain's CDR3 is CASSSPGQGGETQYF. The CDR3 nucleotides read TGTGCTAGCAGCTCCCCGGGACAGGGGGGAGAGACCCAGTACTTC.

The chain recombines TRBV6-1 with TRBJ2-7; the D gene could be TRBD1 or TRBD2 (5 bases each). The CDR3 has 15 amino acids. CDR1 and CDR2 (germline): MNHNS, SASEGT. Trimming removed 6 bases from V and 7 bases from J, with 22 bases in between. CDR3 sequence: CASRNLRGTIQEQYF. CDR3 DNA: TGTGCCAGCAGAAACCTGAGGGGTACGATTCAAGAGCAGTACTTC.

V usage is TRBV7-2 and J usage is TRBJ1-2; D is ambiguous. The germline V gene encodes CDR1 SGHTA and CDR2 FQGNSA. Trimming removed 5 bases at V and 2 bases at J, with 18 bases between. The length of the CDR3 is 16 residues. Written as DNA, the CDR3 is TGTGCCAGCAGCAAGGGAGGTGGCACCCGAAACTATGGCTACACCTTC. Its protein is CASSKGGGTRNYGYTF.